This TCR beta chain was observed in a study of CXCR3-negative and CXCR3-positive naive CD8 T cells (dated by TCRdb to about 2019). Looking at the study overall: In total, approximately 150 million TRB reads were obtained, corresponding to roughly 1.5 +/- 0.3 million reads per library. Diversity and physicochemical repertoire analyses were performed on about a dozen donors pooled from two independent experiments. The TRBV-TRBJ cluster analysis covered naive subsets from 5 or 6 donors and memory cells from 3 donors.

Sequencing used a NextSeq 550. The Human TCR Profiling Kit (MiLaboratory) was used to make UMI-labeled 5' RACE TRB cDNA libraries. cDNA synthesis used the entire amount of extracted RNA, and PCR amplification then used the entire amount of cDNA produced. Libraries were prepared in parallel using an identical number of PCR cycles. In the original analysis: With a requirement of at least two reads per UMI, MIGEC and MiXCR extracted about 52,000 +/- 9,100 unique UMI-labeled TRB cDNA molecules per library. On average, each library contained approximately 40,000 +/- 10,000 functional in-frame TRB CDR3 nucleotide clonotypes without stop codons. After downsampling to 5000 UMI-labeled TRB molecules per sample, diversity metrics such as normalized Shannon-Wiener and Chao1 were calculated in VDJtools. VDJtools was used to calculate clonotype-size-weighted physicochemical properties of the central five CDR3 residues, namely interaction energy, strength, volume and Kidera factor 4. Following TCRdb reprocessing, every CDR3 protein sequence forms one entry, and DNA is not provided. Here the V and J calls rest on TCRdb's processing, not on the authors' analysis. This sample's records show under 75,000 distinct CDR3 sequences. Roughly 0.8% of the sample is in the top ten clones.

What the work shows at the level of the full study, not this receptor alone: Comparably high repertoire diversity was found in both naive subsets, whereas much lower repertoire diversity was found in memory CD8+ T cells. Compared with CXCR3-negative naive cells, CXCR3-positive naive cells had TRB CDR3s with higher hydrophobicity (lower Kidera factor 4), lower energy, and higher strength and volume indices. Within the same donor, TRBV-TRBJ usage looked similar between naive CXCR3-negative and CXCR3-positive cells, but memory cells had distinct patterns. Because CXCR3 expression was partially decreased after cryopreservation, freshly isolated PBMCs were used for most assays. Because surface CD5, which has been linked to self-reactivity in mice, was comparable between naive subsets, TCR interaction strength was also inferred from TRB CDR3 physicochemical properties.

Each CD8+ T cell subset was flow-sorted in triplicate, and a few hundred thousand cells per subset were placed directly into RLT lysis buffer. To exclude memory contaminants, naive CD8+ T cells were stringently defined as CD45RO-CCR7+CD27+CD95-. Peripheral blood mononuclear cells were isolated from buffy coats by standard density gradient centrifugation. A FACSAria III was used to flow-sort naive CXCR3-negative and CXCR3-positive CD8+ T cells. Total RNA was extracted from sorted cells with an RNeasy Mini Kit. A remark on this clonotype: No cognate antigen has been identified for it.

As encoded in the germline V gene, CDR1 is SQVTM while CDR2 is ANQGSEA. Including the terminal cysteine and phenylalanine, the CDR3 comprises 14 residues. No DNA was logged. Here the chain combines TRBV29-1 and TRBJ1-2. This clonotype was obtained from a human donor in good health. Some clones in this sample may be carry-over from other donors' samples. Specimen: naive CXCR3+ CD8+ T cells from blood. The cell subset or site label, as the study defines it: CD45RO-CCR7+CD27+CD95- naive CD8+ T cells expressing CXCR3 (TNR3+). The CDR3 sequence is CSVVRQTHDYGYTF.